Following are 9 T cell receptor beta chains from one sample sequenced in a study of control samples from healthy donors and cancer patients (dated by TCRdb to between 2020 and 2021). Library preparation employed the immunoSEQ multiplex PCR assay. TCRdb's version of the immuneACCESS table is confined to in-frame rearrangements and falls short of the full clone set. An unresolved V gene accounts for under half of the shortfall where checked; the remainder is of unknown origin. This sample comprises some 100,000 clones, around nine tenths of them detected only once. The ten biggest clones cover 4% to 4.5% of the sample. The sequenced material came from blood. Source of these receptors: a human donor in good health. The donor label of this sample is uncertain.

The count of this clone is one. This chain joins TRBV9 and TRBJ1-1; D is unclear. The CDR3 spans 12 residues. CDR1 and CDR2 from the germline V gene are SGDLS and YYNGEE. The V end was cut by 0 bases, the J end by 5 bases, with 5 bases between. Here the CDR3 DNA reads TGTGCCAGCAGCGTAGTGGATACTGAAGCTTTCTTT. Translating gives CASSVVDTEAFF.

The CDR3 is CSASRTQGIRDYEQYF. CDR3 bases: TGCAGTGCTAGTAGAACCCAGGGGATTAGAGACTACGAGCAGTACTTC. The V gene is TRBV20-1, the J gene TRBJ2-7; D may be TRBD1 (6 bases). This CDR3 is 16 amino acids long. V lost 3 bases and J 3 bases, leaving 21 bases between the germline ends. CDR1 is DFQATT and CDR2 is SNEGSKA in the germline V gene (reference sequence).

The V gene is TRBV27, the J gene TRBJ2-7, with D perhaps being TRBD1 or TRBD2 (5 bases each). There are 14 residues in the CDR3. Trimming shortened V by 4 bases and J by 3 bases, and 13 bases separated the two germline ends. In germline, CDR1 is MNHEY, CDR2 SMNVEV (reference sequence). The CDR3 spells CASSWGTGNYEQYF. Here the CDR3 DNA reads TGTGCCAGCAGTTGGGGGACGGGAAACTACGAGCAGTACTTC.

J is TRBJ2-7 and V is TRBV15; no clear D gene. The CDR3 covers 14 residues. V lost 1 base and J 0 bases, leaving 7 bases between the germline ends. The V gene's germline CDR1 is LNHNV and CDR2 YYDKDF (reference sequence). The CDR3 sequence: CATSRAESSYEQYV. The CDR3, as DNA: TGTGCCACCAGCAGAGCGGAAAGCTCCTACGAGCAGTACGTC.

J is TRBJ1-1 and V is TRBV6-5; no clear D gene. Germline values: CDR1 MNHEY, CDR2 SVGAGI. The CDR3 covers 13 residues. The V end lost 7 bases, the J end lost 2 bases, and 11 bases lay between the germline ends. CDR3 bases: TGTGCCAGCACCTTACGACATAACACTGAAGCTTTCTTT. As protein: CASTLRHNTEAFF.

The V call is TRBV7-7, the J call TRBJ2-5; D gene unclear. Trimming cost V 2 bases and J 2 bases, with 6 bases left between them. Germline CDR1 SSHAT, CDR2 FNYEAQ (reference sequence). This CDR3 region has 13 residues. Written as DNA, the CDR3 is TGTGCCAGCAGCTTACAGGATCAAGAGACCCAGTACTTC. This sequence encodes CASSLQDQETQYF.

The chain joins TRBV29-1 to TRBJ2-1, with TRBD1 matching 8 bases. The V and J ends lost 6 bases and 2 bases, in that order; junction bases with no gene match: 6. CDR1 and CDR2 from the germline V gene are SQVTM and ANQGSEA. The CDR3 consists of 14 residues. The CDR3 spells CSVTGQGTYNEQFF. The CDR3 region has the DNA TGCAGCGTGACCGGACAGGGCACCTACAATGAGCAGTTCTTC.

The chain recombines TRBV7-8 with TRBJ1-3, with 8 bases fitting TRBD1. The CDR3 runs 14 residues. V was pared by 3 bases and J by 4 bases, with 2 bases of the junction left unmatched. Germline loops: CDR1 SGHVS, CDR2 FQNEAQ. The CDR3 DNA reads TGTGCCAGCAGCTTTCCAGGGGGCGGAAACACCATATATTTT. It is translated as CASSFPGGGNTIYF.

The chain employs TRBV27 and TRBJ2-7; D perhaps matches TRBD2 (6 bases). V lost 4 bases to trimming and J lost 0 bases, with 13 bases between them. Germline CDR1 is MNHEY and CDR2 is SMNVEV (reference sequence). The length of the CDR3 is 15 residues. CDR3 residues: CASSSRFGGSYEQYF. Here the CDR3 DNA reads TGTGCCAGCAGTTCCCGGTTCGGGGGCTCCTACGAGCAGTACTTC.